This T cell receptor (beta chain) was recovered during a study of T cells after somatic rescue of genetic block (TCRdb year 2020). Context from the whole study: The study assessed how robust, over the long term, a T-cell system was when the system had developed through somatic rescue of a genetic block in T-cell development.

Receptor amplification or capture employed the immunoSEQ multiplex PCR assay. TCRdb obtained this table from immuneACCESS and retained in-frame rearrangements with V and J assigned. These tables miss some clones; where compared with another copy, unresolved V genes account for less than half of the shortfall, and the remainder is unexplained. The sample table records some 68,000 clones; roughly 93% of these occur just once. 2.8% of the sample belongs to the ten largest clones. As regards this clone: This clone's antigen is unknown. Per-base qualities were not stored, and no clone one base away is much larger.

The TCR originated in a man aged 30-40 years. The sequencing sample was made of peripheral blood mononuclear cells (PBMCs).

CDR3 reads: CASRTVGSNEQFF. The nucleotide sequence reads as follows: TGCGCCAGCAGGACGGTGGGAAGCAATGAGCAGTTCTTC. This chain joins TRBV5-1 to TRBJ2-1; the D gene is not confidently resolved. The germline V gene encodes CDR1 SGHRS and CDR2 YFSETQ. V gives up 5 bases and J gives up 6 bases, and the segment between their germline ends measures 12 bases. From the cysteine through the phenylalanine, the CDR3 covers 13 amino acids. The DNA shown is the 39-base CDR3, in frame from base 1.